This entry describes one T cell receptor (beta chain). Its antigen is unknown. The record has no base qualities; no much larger clone is one base away. The immunoSEQ Assay was used to sequence TCR beta CDR3 regions from DNA. As for the authors' bioinformatics: T cell density was computed as TCR beta template counts normalized to usable DNA estimated by amplifying housekeeping genes. The preseqR package was used to estimate richness by extrapolating to 400,000 templates for PBMC samples and to 120,000 templates for tissue samples. Clonality was taken to be one minus Pielou's evenness. Tissue-enriched TCRs were identified through differential abundance testing performed on productive amino-acid clonotypes, with a minimum total count of 5 and an alpha of 0.1. Repertoire overlap between compartments was quantified with the Jaccard Index and Morisita Overlap Index. GLIPH grouped TCR beta CDR3s together with public tetramer-defined viral CDR3s, and a viral motif had to include at least three viral sequences and also show V-gene enrichment. In TCRdb, the immuneACCESS table is reduced to in-frame sequences with V and J assigned. These tables do not hold every clone; where another copy was compared, an unresolved V gene accounts for under half, and the others remain unexplained. V, J and clone size were drawn from that table, and D and trimming were deduced from the DNA. Present in this sample are a few thousand clones, roughly 30% of which were seen just once. Around 20% of the sample is held by the ten biggest clonotypes.

These data are taken from a study of T cells in localized non-small cell lung cancer (dated by TCRdb to about 2020). Study-level background: The study examined T cell repertoires in roughly 240 patients with early-stage NSCLC and compared tumors with uninvolved tumor-adjacent lungs. A mean age of around 69 years was recorded for the NSCLC patients, of whom 129 were male and 100 to 110 were female. The cohort was made up of around 240 treatment-naive NSCLC patients whose localized lung tumors had been resected. The investigation overall reported the following: Longer overall survival was associated with higher blood T cell density, whereas shorter survival was associated with higher adjacent-lung clonality. Because of the exploratory design, TCR variables were selected using unadjusted p-values without false-discovery rate correction. A median of around 62 of the top 100 tumor clones turned up in the paired uninvolved adjacent lung, and 28 of those clones also ranked among the top 100 of that same adjacent lung. Uninvolved tumor-adjacent lung showed the highest T cell clonality, higher than tumor, which suggests more focused antigenic responses in the adjacent lung. Because multi-region tumor sequencing was not done, intratumor heterogeneity could not be ruled out.

Uninvolved adjacent lung was sampled at least 2 cm away from the tumor margin, and two independent pathologists confirmed that the tissue had no atypia. At diagnosis, tumor, uninvolved tumor-adjacent lung and peripheral blood were collected and then preserved as a mix of FFPE and fresh-frozen material. The origin of this receptor is a male donor at least 60 years old with stage II lung adenocarcinoma. The specimen was normal lung tissue next to the tumor, collected before any cancer treatment.

The DNA sequence is given as TGCGCCAGCAGCAGCCAGCCTGCAACTAATGAAAAACTGTTTTTT. Its protein product is CASSSQPATNEKLFF. The chain is made from TRBV5-1 and TRBJ1-4; no D gene can be assigned with confidence. The CDR3, cysteine through phenylalanine, is 15 amino acids long. The entry retains the CDR3 DNA only, 45 bases that are in frame from base 1. The junction carries 10 bases between V and J, which are trimmed by 4 bases and 0 bases respectively. The germline V gene specifies SGHRS as CDR1 and YFSETQ as CDR2.